The source of this TCR beta chain is a study of CD4+ T cells in melanoma. Study-level results: Diverse differentiation states were reported for melanoma neoantigen-specific CD4+ T cells.

J was trimmed by 8 bases and V by 6 bases; bases with no gene match: 4. Germline CDR1 MNHNS, CDR2 SASEGT. The CDR3 length is 13 residues. The assay was immunoSEQ multiplex PCR, and TCRdb's table has in-frame clones only and misses some. This table has nearly 50,000 clones, 75% to 90% appearing once. With respect to this clone: The antigen is not known.

Sequenced input: peripheral blood. This clonotype originated in a human donor with melanoma. V usage is TRBV6-1 and J usage is TRBJ1-5; TRBD1 matches 10 bases. The CDR3 coding sequence is TGTGCCAGCAGCTCCGGGACAGGGGAGCCCCAGCATTTT. This encodes CASSSGTGEPQHF.